The 29 T cell receptor beta chains below come from one sample, sequenced in a study of human T cells and chemical hapten exposure. MiXCR, run by TCRdb on the RACE reads, gives a single entry per CDR3 protein. The sample includes a few hundred thousand distinct CDR3 sequences, about 6.9% of them seen just once. Time point in this sample: patch test 2, 6 weeks after DPC sensitization. The sample's treatment: therapeutic diphenylcyclopropenone sensitization with weekly scalp DPC. Sequences were derived from whole blood, sampled in connection with sensitization to the hapten diphenylcyclopropenone (DPC). The receptors here all came from a woman aged 18-29 years with alopecia areata. Some clones in this sample may be carry-over from other donors' samples.

This clonotype was seen many times. The chain uses TRBV12-3 or TRBV12-4 and TRBJ1-4; D remains unclear. The CDR3 consists of 17 residues. Trimming shortened V by 3 bases and J by 0 bases, and 14 bases separated the two germline ends. The CDR3 is CASSFGLGTSTNEKLFF. As DNA, the CDR3 is TGTGCCAGCAGTTTTGGTCTGGGAACCTCAACTAATGAAAAACTGTTTTTT.

There are many counts of this clonotype. The J gene is TRBJ1-1, the V gene TRBV10-3; D ambiguous. CDR1 and CDR2 from the germline V gene are ENHRY and SYGVKD. The CDR3 covers 15 residues. V dropped 1 base and J dropped 4 bases, with 13 bases sitting between them. CDR3 region: CAISELREGGTEAFF. CDR3 DNA: TGTGCCATCAGTGAGTTGAGGGAGGGCGGCACTGAAGCTTTCTTT.

This clonotype was detected ten times or more. V gene TRBV6-2 or TRBV6-3 combines with J gene TRBJ2-1; D could derive from TRBD1 or TRBD2 (6 bases each). CDR1 and CDR2 from the germline V gene are MNHEY and SVGEGT. Trimming removed 6 bases at V and 9 bases at J, with 15 bases between. CDR3 size: 13 residues. CDR3 sequence: CASRPWGATEQFF. CDR3 nucleotide sequence: TGTGCCAGCAGACCCTGGGGGGCCACTGAGCAGTTCTTC.

This clonotype was observed at least ten times. The genes are TRBV7-2 and TRBJ2-1; unclear D gene. The V and J ends lost 5 bases and 7 bases respectively, with 15 bases between them. In germline, CDR1 is SGHTA, CDR2 FQGNSA. The CDR3 totals 14 residues. The CDR3 protein is CASSPREAGNEQFF. The CDR3, as DNA: TGTGCCAGCAGCCCCCGAGAGGCCGGGAATGAGCAGTTCTTC.

This clonotype appeared many times. This chain connects TRBV12-3 or TRBV12-4 to TRBJ1-5; D unclear. CDR3 size: 14 residues. V lost 6 bases and J 3 bases, leaving 12 bases between the germline ends. CDR3: CASSRETYNQPQHF. The CDR3 DNA reads as TGTGCCAGCAGCCGGGAGACGTACAATCAGCCCCAGCATTTT.

The chain uses TRBV3-1 and TRBJ1-1; unclear D gene. Deletions cut 2 bases from V and 8 bases from J, with 9 bases between. CDR1 LGHDT and CDR2 YNNKEL come from the germline V gene (reference sequence). This CDR3 contains 12 residues. The CDR3 is CASSQSTLEAFF. The DNA of the CDR3 is TGTGCCAGCAGCCAAAGCACCCTCGAAGCTTTCTTT.

This chain joins TRBV3-1 and TRBJ2-3; 10 bases match TRBD2. The CDR3 has 17 amino acids. The junction had 5 bases not matched to a gene; V was cut back by 1 base and J by 1 base. CDR1 is LGHDT, CDR2 YNNKEL, per germline (reference sequence). CDR3 bases: TGTGCCAGCAGCCAAGTTCCCCTAGCGGGGGGCACAGATACGCAGTATTTT. Residues: CASSQVPLAGGTDTQYF.

This clonotype was detected many times. The chain uses TRBV29-1 and TRBJ1-5, with 10 bases identical to TRBD1. Germline assignment: CDR1 SQVTM and CDR2 ANQGSEA. With 6 bases clipped from V and 4 bases from J, the junction kept 6 bases outside the gene matches. The CDR3 length is 14 residues. In DNA form, the CDR3 reads TGCAGCGTGACCGGGACAGGGGTGAATCAGCCCCAGCATTTT. Residues: CSVTGTGVNQPQHF.

This clonotype was recorded at least ten times. The CDR3 DNA sequence: TGCAGTGCTAGAGACCCCCCGCAGGGCCGGTCCTACGAGCAGTACTTC. This gives the protein CSARDPPQGRSYEQYF. The chain links TRBV20-1 to TRBJ2-7, with a tentative D call TRBD1 (5 bases). Germline V gives CDR1 DFQATT, CDR2 SNEGSKA (reference sequence). This CDR3 is 16 amino acids long. V lost 0 bases, J lost 1 base, and 16 bases lay in between.

This clonotype was seen only a few times. The J gene is TRBJ2-7, the V gene TRBV6-2 or TRBV6-3, with 7 nucleotides matching TRBD1. V lost 6 bases to trimming and J lost 0 bases; unmatched junction nucleotides: 14. Germline CDR1 is MNHEY and CDR2 is SVGEGT. The CDR3 has 17 amino acids. Here the CDR3 reads CASRAAPGQPSSYEQYF. The CDR3 DNA sequence: TGTGCCAGCAGAGCGGCCCCGGGACAGCCAAGCTCCTACGAGCAGTACTTC.

The J gene is TRBJ2-3, the V gene TRBV7-3; 8 positions match TRBD2. The germline gives CDR1 SGHTA, CDR2 FQGTGA. This CDR3 region has 15 residues. Trimming cost V 5 bases and J 2 bases; bases outside gene matches: 6. The CDR3 spells CASSPSGGPTDTQYF. DNA for the CDR3: TGTGCCAGCAGCCCGAGCGGGGGACCCACAGATACGCAGTATTTT. Based on the CDR3 plus reference TRBV7-3 and TRBJ2-3, the full variable domain is GAGVSQTPSNKVTEKGKYVELRCDPISGHTALYWYRQSLGQGPEFLIYFQGTGAADDSGLPNDRFFAVRPEGSVSTLKIQRTERGDSAVYLCASSPSGGPTDTQYFGPGTRLTVL.

Ten or more counts support this clonotype. The chain couples TRBV12-3 or TRBV12-4 to TRBJ1-1, with a weak D call TRBD1 (5 bases). The CDR3 spans 13 residues. With 6 bases removed from V and 5 bases from J, the gap between germline ends came to 13 bases. CDR3 protein: CASRGRGGTEAFF. The CDR3 DNA follows: TGTGCCAGCAGGGGACGCGGTGGGACTGAAGCTTTCTTT.

The sample holds a few counts of this clonotype. The CDR3 sequence is CASSRTGTLKEQFF. The CDR3 DNA reads as TGCGCCAGCAGCCGCACCGGGACCCTCAAGGAGCAGTTCTTC. The rearrangement uses TRBV4-1 and TRBJ2-1; D assignment may be TRBD1 or TRBD2 (5 bases each). CDR3 length equals 14 residues. Trimming took off 4 bases at V and 10 bases at J, with 17 bases between the two ends. Germline V gene sequence: CDR1 MGHRA, CDR2 YSYEKL.

This clonotype came up a few times. V gene TRBV6-6 combines with J gene TRBJ1-4, with TRBD1 matching 7 bases. The CDR3 is made up of 15 amino acids. Germline V gene lookup returns CDR1 MNHNY and CDR2 SVGAGI (reference sequence). Trimming took 5 bases from V and 8 from J; bases not matched to a gene: 11. The CDR3 DNA sequence: TGTGCCAGCAGTACTCCCAGGGGGACAGAAGAAAAACTGTTTTTT. Amino acids: CASSTPRGTEEKLFF.

V gene TRBV18 combines with J gene TRBJ2-1; D call uncertain. The length of the CDR3 is 14 residues. CDR1 and CDR2 from the germline V gene are KGHSH and LQKENI. V lost 3 bases, J lost 5 bases, and 11 bases lay in between. The CDR3 region is CASSPGNMDNEQFF. DNA for the CDR3: TGTGCCAGCTCACCTGGGAATATGGACAATGAGCAGTTCTTC.

The chain uses TRBV5-1 and TRBJ2-3; 13 bases are a match to TRBD2. Trimming took 0 bases from V and 5 from J; bases not matched to a gene: 3. The CDR3 loop spans 16 amino acids. Germline V gene sequence: CDR1 SGHRS, CDR2 YFSETQ. The CDR3 is CASSLATSGGRDTQYF. The CDR3 DNA is TGCGCCAGCAGCTTGGCGACTAGCGGGGGGCGAGATACGCAGTATTTT.

This clonotype was seen many times. The chain employs TRBV7-2 and TRBJ1-5; D gene unclear. Trimming pared 1 base from V and 3 bases from J, leaving 13 bases between. The length of the CDR3 is 16 residues. Germline V lookup: CDR1 SGHTA, CDR2 FQGNSA. CDR3 coding DNA: TGTGCCAGCAGCTTAGGAATACGGTTTAACAATCAGCCCCAGCATTTT. Translating gives CASSLGIRFNNQPQHF. Full variable domain (remainder filled in from reference TRBV7-2 and TRBJ1-5): GAGVSQSPSNKVTEKGKDVELRCDPISGHTALYWYRQSLGQGLEFLIYFQGNSAPDKSGLPSDRFSAERTGGSVSTLTIQRTQQEDSAVYLCASSLGIRFNNQPQHFGDGTRLSIL.

Only a few counts were recorded for this clonotype. The rearrangement links TRBV24-1 to TRBJ2-3; D is perhaps TRBD1 (5 bases). Germline values: CDR1 KGHDR, CDR2 SFDVKD. Trimming cost V 10 bases and J 6 bases, with 16 bases left between them. CDR3 length: 13 residues. CDR3 bases: TGTGCCACAAGCACCAGGGATGATGATACGCAGTATTTT. Protein sequence: CATSTRDDDTQYF.

The chain recombines TRBV2 with TRBJ1-2, with a weak D call TRBD1 (5 bases). With 6 bases removed from V and 3 bases from J, the gap between germline ends came to 14 bases. Per the germline V gene, CDR1 is SNHLY and CDR2 is FYNNEI. The CDR3 is 14 residues long. The CDR3 coding sequence is TGTGCCAGCAGCCAGGGTTCAGAGGACTATGGCTACACCTTC. Encoded protein: CASSQGSEDYGYTF.

The genes are TRBV27 and TRBJ1-1, with 7 bases that match TRBD1. The CDR3 length is 14 residues. Trimming took 3 bases from V and 4 from J; bases not matched to a gene: 5. The germline V gene encodes CDR1 MNHEY and CDR2 SMNVEV (reference sequence). This CDR3 reads CASSLGQTGTEAFF. CDR3 sequence (DNA): TGTGCCAGCAGTTTGGGACAGACGGGCACTGAAGCTTTCTTT.

The rearrangement links TRBV6-2 or TRBV6-3 to TRBJ2-5, with 8 nucleotides matching TRBD1. Germline CDR1 is MNHEY and CDR2 is SVGEGT. Losses at the gene ends were 2 bases for V and 1 base for J; bases not matched to a gene: 3. There are 15 residues in the CDR3. Here the CDR3 DNA reads TGTGCCAGCAGTTACCCGACAGGGGCCCAAGAGACCCAGTACTTC. Its protein is CASSYPTGAQETQYF.

This clonotype has ten or more counts. The V gene is TRBV11-1, the J gene TRBJ1-1; no clear D. V lost 5 bases to trimming and J lost 3 bases, with 25 bases between them. CDR1 and CDR2 (germline): SGHAT, FQDESV (reference sequence). The CDR3 is 18 amino acids. The CDR3 region is CASSRRWQSPYGDTEAFF. CDR3 sequence (DNA): TGTGCCAGCAGCCGCCGGTGGCAGAGTCCTTATGGAGACACTGAAGCTTTCTTT.

The chain joins TRBV14 to TRBJ2-7; 13 nucleotides align to TRBD2. This CDR3 is built from 16 residues. Germline CDR1 and CDR2: SGHDN and FVKESK. Unmatched junction bases numbered 3, after V lost 4 bases and J lost 0 bases. CDR3 region: CASSPTSGGASYEQYF. In DNA, the CDR3 is TGTGCCAGCAGCCCTACTAGCGGGGGGGCCTCCTACGAGCAGTACTTC.

This clonotype appeared a few times. The chain couples TRBV5-6 to TRBJ1-2; a possible D gene is TRBD1 (5 bases). Trimming stripped 3 bases from V and 5 bases from J, with 20 bases between. Germline V gene data show CDR1 as SGHDT and CDR2 as YYEEEE. The CDR3 is 16 residues long. CDR3 bases: TGTGCCAGCAGCTGGGGCATGGCCTCCCTTAGTTATGGCTACACCTTC. Translated: CASSWGMASLSYGYTF.

This chain links TRBV12-3 or TRBV12-4 with TRBJ1-2; D may be TRBD1 (5 bases). Trimming removed 8 bases from V and 1 base from J, with 20 bases in between. This CDR3 contains 16 residues. Written as DNA, the CDR3 is TGTGCCAGCGCCCTCCCTGGGGCGGCGGATAACTATGGCTACACCTTC. Translation: CASALPGAADNYGYTF.

This clonotype was recorded at least ten times. The V gene is TRBV2, the J gene TRBJ1-5; no reliable D call. The CDR3 length is 15 residues. Per germline, CDR1 SNHLY and CDR2 FYNNEI. V shed 0 bases and J shed 0 bases, with 6 bases lying between them. The chain's CDR3 is CASSEAYGSNQPQHF. The CDR3 DNA follows: TGTGCCAGCAGTGAAGCTTACGGTAGCAATCAGCCCCAGCATTTT.

At least ten counts were recorded for this clonotype. V is TRBV7-2 and J is TRBJ2-1; a weak D match, TRBD1 (6 bases). The V gene's germline CDR1 is SGHTA and CDR2 FQGNSA. The CDR3 spans 14 residues. The V gene lost 5 bases and the J gene lost 2 bases, with 10 bases spanning the gap. The DNA of the CDR3 is TGTGCCAGCAGCCTCGACAGGACCTACAATGAGCAGTTCTTC. Translated, it gives CASSLDRTYNEQFF.

In its sample, this clonotype was seen many times. The chain joins TRBV3-1 to TRBJ2-1, with TRBD2 as a possible D gene (5 bases). Germline V CDR1 and CDR2: LGHDT, YNNKEL (reference sequence). The germline V and J ends were trimmed by 3 bases and 10 bases, with 10 bases remaining between them. The CDR3 totals 12 residues. The chain's CDR3 is CASSQLEREQFF. In nucleotides, the CDR3 is TGTGCCAGCAGCCAGTTAGAGCGGGAGCAGTTCTTC.

In this sample, this clonotype turned up a few times. V is TRBV6-6 and J is TRBJ1-2; D possibly corresponds to TRBD1 (6 bases). The CDR3 contains 14 residues. Germline V CDR1 and CDR2: MNHNY, SVGAGI (reference sequence). With 6 bases removed from V and 4 bases from J, the gap between germline ends came to 15 bases. DNA of the CDR3: TGTGCCAGCAGGTCGGACAGATCTACCTATGGCTACACCTTC. Its translation is CASRSDRSTYGYTF.